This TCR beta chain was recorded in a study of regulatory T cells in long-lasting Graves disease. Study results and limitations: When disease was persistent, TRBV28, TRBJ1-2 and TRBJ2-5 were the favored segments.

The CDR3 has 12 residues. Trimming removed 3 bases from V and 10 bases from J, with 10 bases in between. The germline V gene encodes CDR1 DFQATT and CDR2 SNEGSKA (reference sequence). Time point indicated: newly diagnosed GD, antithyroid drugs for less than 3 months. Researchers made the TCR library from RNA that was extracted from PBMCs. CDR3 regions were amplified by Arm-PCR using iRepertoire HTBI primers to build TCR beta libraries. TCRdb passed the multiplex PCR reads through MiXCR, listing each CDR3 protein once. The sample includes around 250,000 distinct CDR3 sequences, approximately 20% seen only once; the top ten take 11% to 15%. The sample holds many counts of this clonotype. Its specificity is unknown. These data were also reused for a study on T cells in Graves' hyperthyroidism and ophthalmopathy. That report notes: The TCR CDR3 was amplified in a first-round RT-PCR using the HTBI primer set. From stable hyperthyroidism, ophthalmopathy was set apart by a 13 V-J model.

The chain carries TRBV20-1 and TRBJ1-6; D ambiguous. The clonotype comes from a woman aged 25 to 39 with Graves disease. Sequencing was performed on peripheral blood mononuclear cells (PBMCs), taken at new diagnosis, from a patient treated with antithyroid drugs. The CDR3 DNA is TGCAGTGCTAGCGGCAGAGGATCACCCCTCCACTTT. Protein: CSASGRGSPLHF.